The 27 T cell receptor beta chains below were found in one sample sequenced in a study of cytomegalovirus exposure and HLA in healthy donors. PCR was performed using 60 Vbeta and 13 Jbeta primers. Assay used: immunoSEQ multiplex PCR; TCRdb lists only in-frame clones, some missing. Of about 140,000 clones in the sample, 88% were seen once. Source material: PBMCs. The source of these receptors is a woman aged 40 to 49 in good health and CMV-seronegative.

V gene TRBV5-4 combines with J gene TRBJ2-1; 8 bases match TRBD2. The CDR3 contains 16 residues. Germline V gene lookup returns CDR1 SGHNT and CDR2 YYREEE (reference sequence). Unmatched junction bases numbered 10, after V lost 0 bases and J lost 8 bases. CDR3 DNA sequence: TGTGCCAGCAGCTTGGAGGCGGGAGGATTGTTGGATGAGCAGTTCTTC. This codes for CASSLEAGGLLDEQFF.

The V call is TRBV11-2, the J call TRBJ2-1; possibly TRBD2 for D (6 bases). Deletions cut 5 bases from V and 6 bases from J, with 14 bases between. The CDR3 runs to 14 residues. The germline CDR1 and CDR2 sequences are SGHAT and FQNNGV. The DNA for the CDR3 is TGTGCCAGCAGCCTCCCCATGGGAGGCAATGAGCAGTTCTTC. The encoded protein is CASSLPMGGNEQFF.

The rearrangement joins TRBV2 to TRBJ1-6; the D is unclear. The CDR3 covers 14 residues. The V gene's germline CDR1 is SNHLY and CDR2 FYNNEI. Trimming pared 3 bases from V and 5 bases from J, leaving 8 bases between. CDR3 sequence: CASSDGIHNSPLHF. The CDR3 nucleotides are TGTGCCAGCAGTGACGGGATTCATAATTCACCCCTCCACTTT.

The chain recombines TRBV5-1 with TRBJ2-3, with a tentative D call TRBD1 (6 bases). Germline CDR1 is SGHRS and CDR2 is YFSETQ. CDR3 length: 15 residues. With 4 bases removed from V and 1 base from J, the gap between germline ends came to 13 bases. The CDR3 is CASSIGTPGTDTQYF. DNA for the CDR3: TGCGCCAGCAGCATAGGGACACCAGGCACAGATACGCAGTATTTT.

This clone came up once. The DNA for the CDR3 is TGCGCCAGCAGCCGCCGACTAGCGGGAGGGCCTAGCACAGATACGCAGTATTTT. It specifies CASSRRLAGGPSTDTQYF. The gene calls are TRBV4-1 and TRBJ2-3, with 14 bases that match TRBD2. The CDR3 has 18 residues. The V gene's germline CDR1 is MGHRA and CDR2 YSYEKL. V trimming: 4 bases; J trimming: 0 bases; junction bases outside the gene matches: 6.

This clone was seen only a few times. J is TRBJ1-1 and V is TRBV5-6; 7 positions match TRBD1. Trimming removed 1 base from V and 0 bases from J; junction bases left unmatched: 6. The CDR3 length is 16 residues. Per germline, CDR1 SGHDT and CDR2 YYEEEE. In DNA, the CDR3 is TGTGCCAGCAGCTTGACGAAGGGGGCCCTGAACACTGAAGCTTTCTTT. It codes for CASSLTKGALNTEAFF.

The J gene is TRBJ2-3, the V gene TRBV28; D is undetermined. The CDR3 loop spans 16 amino acids. The V end was cut by 6 bases, the J end by 2 bases, with 18 bases between. CDR1 is MDHEN and CDR2 is SYDVKM in the germline V gene. CDR3 loop: CASSPPPQFPTDTQYF. CDR3 DNA: TGTGCCAGCAGCCCGCCCCCACAGTTCCCCACAGATACGCAGTATTTT. The full variable domain, with the rest looked up from reference TRBV28 and TRBJ2-3, is DVKVTQSSRYLVKRTGEKVFLECVQDMDHENMFWYRQDPGLGLRLIYFSYDVKMKEKGDIPEGYSVSREKKERFSLILESASTNQTSMYLCASSPPPQFPTDTQYFGPGTRLTVL.

This clone was counted between two and nine times. The chain combines TRBV29-1 with TRBJ1-1, with D possibly TRBD1 on 5 matching bases. Looked up from germline, CDR1 is SQVTM and CDR2 is ANQGSEA. The CDR3 contains 17 residues. With 6 bases removed from V and 0 bases from J, the gap between germline ends came to 23 bases. This CDR3 reads CSVRGGNPVVLNTEAFF. The CDR3 DNA reads TGCAGCGTCCGGGGGGGGAATCCTGTCGTGCTGAACACTGAAGCTTTCTTT. The full variable domain, with the rest looked up from reference TRBV29-1 and TRBJ1-1, is SAVISQKPSRDICQRGTSLTIQCQVDSQVTMMFWYRQQPGQSLTLIATANQGSEATYESGFVIDKFPISRPNLTFSTLTVSNMSPEDSSIYLCSVRGGNPVVLNTEAFFGQGTRLTVV.

The CDR3: CASSYGLNSNQPQHF. The DNA for the CDR3 is TGTGCCAGCAGTTACGGGCTCAACAGCAATCAGCCCCAGCATTTT. The V gene is TRBV6-5, the J gene TRBJ1-5; no clear D gene. V lost 2 bases to trimming and J lost 1 base, with 9 bases between them. Germline V gene data show CDR1 as MNHEY and CDR2 as SVGAGI. The CDR3 runs to 15 residues.

J is TRBJ2-4 and V is TRBV4-1, with D possibly being TRBD1 (6 bases). V was clipped by 7 bases and J by 3 bases, with 13 bases between them. The germline V gene has CDR1 MGHRA and CDR2 YSYEKL. There are 14 residues in the CDR3. The CDR3, as DNA: TGCGCCAGCACTGACGGACAGAGCAAAAACATTCAGTACTTC. The encoded protein is CASTDGQSKNIQYF.

The chain has TRBV7-2 and TRBJ1-5; D gene ambiguous. The CDR3 covers 16 residues. Trimming pared 2 bases from V and 2 bases from J, leaving 13 bases between. Germline V gene data show CDR1 as SGHTA and CDR2 as FQGNSA. CDR3 region: CASSLNVPEGNQPQHF. In nucleotides, the CDR3 is TGTGCCAGCAGCTTAAACGTACCAGAGGGCAATCAGCCCCAGCATTTT.

The gene calls are TRBV5-1 and TRBJ1-2; D unresolved. Trimming removed 0 bases from V and 8 bases from J, with 11 bases in between. This CDR3 has 13 amino acids. Germline V gene sequence: CDR1 SGHRS, CDR2 YFSETQ. The CDR3 coding sequence is TGCGCCAGCAGCTTGGCCCAAACTAAAGGCTACACCTTC. Translation gives CASSLAQTKGYTF. Using reference TRBV5-1 and TRBJ1-2 for the parts outside the CDR3, the full variable domain is KAGVTQTPRYLIKTRGQQVTLSCSPISGHRSVSWYQQTPGQGLQFLFEYFSETQRNKGNFPGRFSGRQFSNSRSEMNVSTLELGDSALYLCASSLAQTKGYTFGSGTRLTVV.

The count of this clone is one. The chain links TRBV5-1 to TRBJ2-3; D is perhaps TRBD2 (5 bases). The CDR3 has 16 residues. Germline values: CDR1 SGHRS, CDR2 YFSETQ. Deletions cut 4 bases from V and 4 bases from J, with 19 bases between. The CDR3 DNA reads as TGCGCCAGCAGCGTTAGCCAGCGGAACACAGCAGATACGCAGTATTTT. This codes for CASSVSQRNTADTQYF.

As for this clone: This CDR3 is also generated by other DNA sequences in the sample. This chain uses TRBV10-1 with TRBJ2-3, with 10 bases aligning to TRBD2. The CDR3 is 17 residues long. Germline V gene data show CDR1 as WNHNN and CDR2 as SYGVQD (reference sequence). Trimming took 3 bases from V and 4 from J; bases not matched to a gene: 10. The CDR3 sequence is CASSDSLSGRRPDTQYF. DNA of the CDR3: TGCGCCAGCAGTGATTCCCTTAGCGGGAGGCGCCCAGATACGCAGTATTTT.

The chain couples TRBV11-3 to TRBJ2-5, with D possibly matching TRBD2 (5 bases). V was trimmed by 1 base and J by 1 base, leaving 10 bases between them. Germline V lookup: CDR1 SGHNT, CDR2 YENEEA. The CDR3 length is 15 residues. CDR3 bases: TGTGCCAGCAGCTTAGTCAGGACTTTCCAAGAGACCCAGTACTTC. It codes for CASSLVRTFQETQYF.

J is TRBJ2-3 and V is TRBV6-5; 7 bases line up with TRBD2. Germline lookup yields CDR1 MNHEY and CDR2 SVGAGI. Unmatched junction bases numbered 2, after V lost 2 bases and J lost 3 bases. The CDR3 contains 14 residues. CDR3 nucleotide sequence: TGTGCCAGCAGTTACGCGGGAGAAACAGATACGCAGTATTTT. Protein: CASSYAGETDTQYF.

The genes are TRBV5-4 and TRBJ2-7; TRBD2 aligns across 14 bases. Losses at the gene ends were 4 bases for V and 9 bases for J; bases not matched to a gene: 6. This CDR3 contains 14 residues. Germline CDR1 SGHNT, CDR2 YYREEE (reference sequence). In DNA, the CDR3 is TGTGCCAGCAGCCCGGGACTAGCGGGAGAGGCGCAGTACTTC. Residues: CASSPGLAGEAQYF.

The chain uses TRBV6-5 and TRBJ1-1; 8 bases map to TRBD1. The CDR3 runs 14 residues. Per germline, CDR1 MNHEY and CDR2 SVGAGI. The V and J ends lost 6 bases and 0 bases, in that order; junction bases with no gene match: 3. In DNA form, the CDR3 reads TGTGCCAGCAGCAGGGGGCCTATGAACACTGAAGCTTTCTTT. Translating it yields CASSRGPMNTEAFF.

This chain connects TRBV28 to TRBJ2-5; 8 bases align to TRBD1. The CDR3 consists of 15 residues. Germline CDR1 MDHEN, CDR2 SYDVKM. With 8 bases clipped from V and 7 bases from J, the junction kept 15 bases outside the gene matches. CDR3 coding DNA: TGTGCCAGCTCAGGGGGCGGAGGTGTTTTAGGGACCCAGTACTTC. Protein: CASSGGGGVLGTQYF.

This chain links TRBV11-2 with TRBJ2-1; no clear D. Per the germline V gene, CDR1 is SGHAT and CDR2 is FQNNGV. With 3 bases removed from V and 3 bases from J, the gap between germline ends came to 6 bases. The CDR3 runs to 13 residues. CDR3: CASSFTIYNEQFF. Written as DNA, the CDR3 is TGTGCCAGCAGCTTTACAATCTACAATGAGCAGTTCTTC.

V gene TRBV4-1 combines with J gene TRBJ1-3; possibly TRBD2 for D (6 bases). The DNA end lines up better with TRBJ2-2; the J call may be wrong. Germline loops: CDR1 MGHRA, CDR2 YSYEKL. This CDR3 has 16 amino acids. In DNA form, the CDR3 reads TGCGCCAGCAGCCAAGGCCTAGCGTCTAACACCGGGGAGCTGTTTTTT. It codes for CASSQGLASNTGELFF.

The rearrangement joins TRBV5-1 to TRBJ1-1; TRBD1 matches 8 bases. The length of the CDR3 is 14 residues. V was pared by 5 bases and J by 0 bases, with 3 bases of the junction left unmatched. CDR1 is SGHRS and CDR2 is YFSETQ in the germline V gene. The DNA of the CDR3 is TGCGCCAGCAGGACAGGGGCGATGAACACTGAAGCTTTCTTT. The encoded protein is CASRTGAMNTEAFF.

The chain carries TRBV6-5 and TRBJ2-3; 11 positions match TRBD2. Germline lookup yields CDR1 MNHEY and CDR2 SVGAGI. V was pared by 5 bases and J by 4 bases, with 5 bases of the junction left unmatched. This CDR3 has 15 amino acids. CDR3 DNA: TGTGCCAGCAGTCGTAGCGGGAGGGCCTCAGATACGCAGTATTTT. It translates to CASSRSGRASDTQYF.

This chain uses TRBV11-2 with TRBJ2-3; possible D gene TRBD2, 5 bases. Germline CDR1 is SGHAT and CDR2 is FQNNGV. V was trimmed by 5 bases and J by 0 bases, leaving 12 bases between them. The CDR3 has 15 residues. The CDR3 DNA is TGTGCCAGCAGCAGACGGGAAATTAGCACAGATACGCAGTATTTT. Translating it yields CASSRREISTDTQYF.

With regard to this clone: Its ends do not fully match the called genes, so a read error is possible. The V gene is TRBV7-9, the J gene TRBJ2-7, with 7 bases identical to TRBD1. Germline V CDR1 and CDR2: SEHNR, FQNEAQ (reference sequence). The CDR3 has 16 residues. The CDR3, as DNA: TGTTCCAGCAGCTCGACCGGGACAGAAGCCACCTACGAGCAGTACTTC. This codes for CSSSSTGTEATYEQYF. Based on the CDR3 plus reference TRBV7-9 and TRBJ2-7, the full variable domain is DTGVSQNPRHKITKRGQNVTFRCDPISEHNRLYWYRQTLGQGPEFLTYFQNEAQLEKSRLLSDRFSAERPKGSFSTLEIQRTEQGDSAMYLCSSSSTGTEATYEQYFGPGTRLTVT.

The chain employs TRBV7-6 and TRBJ2-5, with TRBD2 identical over 7 bases. Germline loops: CDR1 SGHVS, CDR2 FNYEAQ. Unmatched junction bases numbered 5, after V lost 1 base and J lost 0 bases. The length of the CDR3 is 16 residues. CDR3 amino acids: CASSLGPSGNQETQYF. In DNA form, the CDR3 reads TGTGCCAGCAGCTTAGGCCCTAGCGGAAACCAAGAGACCCAGTACTTC.

The chain is built from TRBV7-2 and TRBJ2-4, with no clear D. Germline V gives CDR1 SGHTA, CDR2 FQGNSA. V dropped 1 base and J dropped 4 bases, with 8 bases sitting between them. This CDR3 is built from 14 residues. The CDR3 DNA reads as TGTGCCAGCAGCTTAGGTCCAGAAAAAAACATTCAGTACTTC. Its protein product is CASSLGPEKNIQYF.